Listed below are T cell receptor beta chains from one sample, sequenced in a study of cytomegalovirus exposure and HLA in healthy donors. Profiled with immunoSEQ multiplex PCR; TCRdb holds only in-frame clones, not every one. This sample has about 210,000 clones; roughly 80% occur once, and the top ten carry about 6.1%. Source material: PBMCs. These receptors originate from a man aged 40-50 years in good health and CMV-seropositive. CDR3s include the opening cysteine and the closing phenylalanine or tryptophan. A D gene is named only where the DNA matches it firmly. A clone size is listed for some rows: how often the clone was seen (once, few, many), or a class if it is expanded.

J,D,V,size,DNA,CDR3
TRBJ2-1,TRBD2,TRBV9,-,TGTGCCAGCAGCGTAGGTAGCGGGGGGGTGCCGTTCTTC,CASSVGSGGVPFF
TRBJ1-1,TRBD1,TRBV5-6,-,TGTGCCAGCAGCTCACAGGGGCCGGGCACTGAAGCTTTCTTT,CASSSQGPGTEAFF
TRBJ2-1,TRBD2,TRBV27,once,TGTGCCAGCAGACTAGCGGCCAACAATGAGCAGTTCTTC,CASRLAANNEQFF
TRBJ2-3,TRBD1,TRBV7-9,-,TGTGCCAGCAGCTTAACCTTAATGGACAGGGGCCACACAGATACGCAGTATTTT,CASSLTLMDRGHTDTQYF
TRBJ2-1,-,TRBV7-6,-,TGTGCCAGCAGCTTAGTCGGCGGGCGCTCCTACAATGAGCAGTTCTTC,CASSLVGGRSYNEQFF
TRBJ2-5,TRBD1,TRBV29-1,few,TGCAGCGCCCTCAGGGCAGGGGGAGAGACCCAGTACTTC,CSALRAGGETQYF
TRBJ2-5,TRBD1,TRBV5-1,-,TGCGCCAGCAGCCGGGGGACAGGGGGTGAGACCCAGTACTTC,CASSRGTGGETQYF
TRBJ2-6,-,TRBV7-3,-,TGTGCCAGCAGCCCAGGGTTCTCTGGGGCCAACGTCCTGACTTTC,CASSPGFSGANVLTF
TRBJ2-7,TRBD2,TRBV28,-,TGTGCCAGCAGTTTTTACCCGGGACTAGCGGGCTCCACCTACGAGCAGTACTTC,CASSFYPGLAGSTYEQYF
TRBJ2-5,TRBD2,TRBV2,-,TGTGCCAGCAGTGATCGGACTAGCAGACGTCAAGAGACCCAGTACTTC,CASSDRTSRRQETQYF
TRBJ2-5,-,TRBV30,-,TGTGCCTGGAGTGACGGGGTAGGGGAGACCCAGTACTTC,CAWSDGVGETQYF
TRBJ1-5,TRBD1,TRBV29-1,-,TGCAGCGTTGAGGACAGGGTAAATCAGCCCCAGCATTTT,CSVEDRVNQPQHF
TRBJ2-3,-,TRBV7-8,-,TGTGCCAGCAGCTCACAGGCCTTAAGTCGCACAGATACGCAGTATTTT,CASSSQALSRTDTQYF
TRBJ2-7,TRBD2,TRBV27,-,TGTGCCAGCAGTCCCAACCTAGCGGACGAGCAGTACTTC,CASSPNLADEQYF
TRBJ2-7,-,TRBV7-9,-,TGTGCCAGCAGTTCCCCCGGGACACATTACGAGCAGTACTTC,CASSSPGTHYEQYF
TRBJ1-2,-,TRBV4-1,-,TGCGCCAGCAGCCAACAGGGCTCCTATGGCTACACCTTC,CASSQQGSYGYTF
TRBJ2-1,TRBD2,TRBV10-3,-,TGTGCCACCCGTTGGCGCGGGAGAGGTGAGGATGAGCAGTTCTTC,CATRWRGRGEDEQFF
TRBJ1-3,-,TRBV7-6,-,TGTGCCAGCAGCCCGACTGGACAGCCTTTCTCTGGAAACACCATATATTTT,CASSPTGQPFSGNTIYF
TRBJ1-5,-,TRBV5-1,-,TGCGCCAGCAGCCTGGGAGGTGGCAATCAGCCCCAGCATTTT,CASSLGGGNQPQHF
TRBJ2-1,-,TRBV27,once,TGTGCCAGCAGTCCCGACCCGGAGAGGGATGAGCAGTTCTTC,CASSPDPERDEQFF
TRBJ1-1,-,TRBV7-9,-,TGTGCCAGCAGCGGGGAGGTGAACACTGAAGCTTTCTTT,CASSGEVNTEAFF
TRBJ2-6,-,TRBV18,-,TGTGCCAGCTCACCGAGGCTGAGCTCTGGGGCCAACGTCCTGACTTTC,CASSPRLSSGANVLTF
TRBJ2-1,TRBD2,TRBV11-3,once,TGTGCCAGCAGCTTAGTTGGGACTAGCGGGAGAAGTGAGCAGTTCTTC,CASSLVGTSGRSEQFF
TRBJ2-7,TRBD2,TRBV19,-,TGTGCCAGTAGTATGGGACTAGCGGGTTCCTACGAGCAGTACTTC,CASSMGLAGSYEQYF
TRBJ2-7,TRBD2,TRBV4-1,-,TGCGCCAGCAGCCAAGAAGGGACTAGCGGGTCCTACGAGCAGTACTTC,CASSQEGTSGSYEQYF
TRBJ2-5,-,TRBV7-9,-,TGTGCCAGCAGCTTAGGGGTAGGGGGAGAGACCCAGTACTTC,CASSLGVGGETQYF
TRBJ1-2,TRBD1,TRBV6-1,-,TGTGCCAGCAGTTATAGCCAGGGGGCTATCTACACCTTC,CASSYSQGAIYTF
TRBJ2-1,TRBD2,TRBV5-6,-,TGTGCCAGCAGCTTGCCCGGACTAGCGGTCTCCTACAATGAGCAGTTCTTC,CASSLPGLAVSYNEQFF
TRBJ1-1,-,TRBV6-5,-,TGTGCCAGCAGTTGGGTGGGCGGGGGCTCTGAAGCTTTCTTT,CASSWVGGGSEAFF
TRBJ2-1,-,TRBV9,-,TGTGCCAGCAGCGTAGTAGGTAGCGGAGACTACAATGAGCAGTTCTTC,CASSVVGSGDYNEQFF
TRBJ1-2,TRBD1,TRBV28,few,TGTGCCAGCAGCCGAGGTGACAGGGTCTATGGCTACACCTTC,CASSRGDRVYGYTF
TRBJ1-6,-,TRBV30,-,TGTGCCTGGAGCGGACAAAATAATTCACCCCTCCACTTT,CAWSGQNNSPLHF
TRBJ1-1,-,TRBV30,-,TGTGCCTGGAGTCAATCACGGGTTTTCTTT,CAWSQSRVFF
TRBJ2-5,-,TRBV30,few,TGTGCCTGGAGTGTCACAGTTCAAGAGACCCAGTACTTC,CAWSVTVQETQYF
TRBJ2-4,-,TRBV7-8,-,TGTGCCAGCAGCCCAGACGGGTTAGCCAAAAACATTCAGTACTTC,CASSPDGLAKNIQYF
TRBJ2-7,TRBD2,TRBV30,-,TGTGCCTGGAGTGTAGGGACTAGGGCCTACGAGCAGTACTTC,CAWSVGTRAYEQYF
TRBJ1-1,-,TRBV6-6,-,TGTGCCAGCACCGAACGGCAGGGAACTGAAGCTTTCTTT,CASTERQGTEAFF
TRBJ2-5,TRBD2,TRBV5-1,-,TGCGCCAGCAGCCGCCCCCTGCGGGAGGGAGAGACCCAGTACTTC,CASSRPLREGETQYF